This T cell receptor (beta chain) came from a study of control samples from healthy donors and cancer patients. Assay used: immunoSEQ multiplex PCR; TCRdb lists only in-frame clones, some missing. The sample consists of 160,000 or so clones, around 94% of them appearing once. CDR3 length: 12 residues. The germline CDR1 and CDR2 sequences are SGHVS and FQNEAQ. V lost 5 bases to trimming and J lost 4 bases, with 9 bases between them. The sample taken for sequencing was PBMCs. This rearrangement joins TRBV7-8 to TRBJ2-7, with D possibly matching TRBD1 (5 bases). The TCR sequence derives from a man between 60 and 75 years old with colorectal cancer. This CDR3 reads CASSRHRYEQYF. CDR3 DNA: TGTGCCAGCAGCCGCCACAGGTACGAGCAGTACTTC.